A selection of T cell receptor beta chains follows, all from one sample in a study of control samples from healthy donors and cancer patients. TCRdb's table, derived via immunoSEQ multiplex PCR, lists solely in-frame clones and lacks some. The repertoire holds tens of thousands of clones, with around 85% as singletons. The sequenced sample was PBMCs. The receptors come from a woman aged 50 to 60 with lung cancer. The CDR3 runs from the conserved cysteine through the conserved F or W. A D gene is named only where the DNA matches it firmly. Some rows have no size entry. The others give once, few or many, or a class for an expanded clone.

j_gene: TRBJ2-7; v_gene: TRBV19; d_gene: .; abundance: .; CDR3aa: CASSTSLSRWFSYEQYF
j_gene: TRBJ2-7; v_gene: TRBV9; d_gene: .; abundance: .; CDR3aa: CASSVAGSLHEQYF
j_gene: TRBJ2-3; v_gene: TRBV7-8; d_gene: .; abundance: .; CDR3aa: CASSLAGAGLDTQYF
j_gene: TRBJ2-5; v_gene: TRBV29-1; d_gene: .; abundance: .; CDR3aa: CSVLGLGATQYF
j_gene: TRBJ2-1; v_gene: TRBV5-4; d_gene: .; abundance: once; CDR3aa: CASSSPGARDYNEQFF
j_gene: TRBJ2-5; v_gene: TRBV28; d_gene: TRBD1; abundance: few; CDR3aa: CASSLGRRDRGSGGETQYF
j_gene: TRBJ2-7; v_gene: TRBV21-1; d_gene: .; abundance: .; CDR3aa: CASTPFCMEEEQYF
j_gene: TRBJ1-6; v_gene: TRBV27; d_gene: TRBD1; abundance: .; CDR3aa: CASSFLRDRGWNSPLHF
j_gene: TRBJ1-5; v_gene: TRBV2; d_gene: .; abundance: .; CDR3aa: CASIRQEGNQPQHF
j_gene: TRBJ2-7; v_gene: TRBV19; d_gene: .; abundance: few; CDR3aa: CASSIVGGASYEQYF
j_gene: TRBJ1-1; v_gene: TRBV6-6; d_gene: .; abundance: .; CDR3aa: CASSYTGNTEAFF
j_gene: TRBJ1-4; v_gene: TRBV28; d_gene: TRBD1; abundance: .; CDR3aa: CASSEQGILFF
j_gene: TRBJ1-2; v_gene: TRBV11-1; d_gene: .; abundance: .; CDR3aa: CASSGRDGRYGYTF
j_gene: TRBJ1-5; v_gene: TRBV19; d_gene: TRBD1; abundance: .; CDR3aa: CASSARTGAVYSNQPQHF
j_gene: TRBJ2-6; v_gene: TRBV27; d_gene: .; abundance: .; CDR3aa: CASSPGTGANVLTF
j_gene: TRBJ2-2; v_gene: TRBV6-5; d_gene: .; abundance: .; CDR3aa: CASSYDDRRDTGELFF
j_gene: TRBJ2-7; v_gene: TRBV15; d_gene: TRBD1; abundance: .; CDR3aa: CATSREAGGSEQYF
j_gene: TRBJ1-5; v_gene: TRBV18; d_gene: .; abundance: .; CDR3aa: CASSPQQGGGTQPQHF
j_gene: TRBJ2-5; v_gene: TRBV5-1; d_gene: .; abundance: .; CDR3aa: CASSLRGGVETQYF
j_gene: TRBJ1-2; v_gene: TRBV5-1; d_gene: .; abundance: .; CDR3aa: CASGGGADYGYTF
j_gene: TRBJ2-1; v_gene: TRBV2; d_gene: .; abundance: .; CDR3aa: CASSDGQPYNEQFF
j_gene: TRBJ1-5; v_gene: TRBV19; d_gene: .; abundance: .; CDR3aa: CASSIAGRDDQPQHF
j_gene: TRBJ2-2; v_gene: TRBV24-1; d_gene: .; abundance: .; CDR3aa: CATSDLGRVEGTSGVPGELFF
j_gene: TRBJ2-7; v_gene: TRBV10-3; d_gene: .; abundance: .; CDR3aa: CAIKTSNYEQYF
j_gene: TRBJ2-5; v_gene: TRBV7-2; d_gene: TRBD1; abundance: .; CDR3aa: CASSLGRGETQYF
j_gene: TRBJ2-6; v_gene: TRBV7-2; d_gene: .; abundance: .; CDR3aa: CASSVQLSGANVLTF
j_gene: TRBJ2-7; v_gene: TRBV30; d_gene: .; abundance: few; CDR3aa: CAWSERWEQYF
j_gene: TRBJ1-6; v_gene: TRBV5-1; d_gene: TRBD1; abundance: once; CDR3aa: CASSFTLGTGTSPLHF
j_gene: TRBJ1-4; v_gene: TRBV19; d_gene: .; abundance: .; CDR3aa: CASSIGLRGGDEKLFF
j_gene: TRBJ1-2; v_gene: TRBV4-3; d_gene: TRBD1; abundance: once; CDR3aa: CASSQGDSFNYGYTF
j_gene: TRBJ1-2; v_gene: TRBV12-3/TRBV12-4; d_gene: .; abundance: .; CDR3aa: CASSLGGQDGYTF
j_gene: TRBJ2-2; v_gene: TRBV18; d_gene: .; abundance: .; CDR3aa: CASSPPAPRRGTGELFF
j_gene: TRBJ1-2; v_gene: TRBV29-1; d_gene: .; abundance: .; CDR3aa: CSVGYSDGYTF
j_gene: TRBJ2-1; v_gene: TRBV4-3; d_gene: .; abundance: .; CDR3aa: CASSQVAGFVYNEQFF
j_gene: TRBJ1-1; v_gene: TRBV5-1; d_gene: TRBD1; abundance: .; CDR3aa: CASKRTGDTEAFF
j_gene: TRBJ2-1; v_gene: TRBV13; d_gene: TRBD2; abundance: .; CDR3aa: CASSLESAGGGSGEQFF
j_gene: TRBJ1-3; v_gene: TRBV6-6; d_gene: .; abundance: once; CDR3aa: CASSASGGTGNTIYF
j_gene: TRBJ1-1; v_gene: TRBV5-4; d_gene: .; abundance: few; CDR3aa: CASSSLREGTEAFF
j_gene: TRBJ1-2; v_gene: TRBV15; d_gene: .; abundance: .; CDR3aa: CATSRYGAGYGYTF
j_gene: TRBJ2-1; v_gene: TRBV3-1/TRBV3-2; d_gene: .; abundance: .; CDR3aa: CASMGEVGGGQFF
j_gene: TRBJ2-1; v_gene: TRBV4-1; d_gene: .; abundance: once; CDR3aa: CASSQERRGSEQFF
j_gene: TRBJ2-4; v_gene: TRBV27; d_gene: .; abundance: .; CDR3aa: CASSSGSGAKNIQYF
j_gene: TRBJ1-6; v_gene: TRBV7-2; d_gene: .; abundance: .; CDR3aa: CASTLNYRDETLHF
j_gene: TRBJ2-1; v_gene: TRBV27; d_gene: .; abundance: .; CDR3aa: CASEGWGRDEQFF
j_gene: TRBJ1-2; v_gene: TRBV28; d_gene: TRBD1; abundance: .; CDR3aa: CASSLSGGSDYGYTF
j_gene: TRBJ2-3; v_gene: TRBV10-3; d_gene: TRBD1; abundance: .; CDR3aa: CAISESGGTGDTQYF
j_gene: TRBJ2-3; v_gene: TRBV5-1; d_gene: TRBD2; abundance: .; CDR3aa: CASSMSGGADTQYF
j_gene: TRBJ1-3; v_gene: TRBV10-3; d_gene: TRBD1; abundance: .; CDR3aa: CAISEQNRGSGNTIYF
j_gene: TRBJ2-1; v_gene: TRBV7-3; d_gene: TRBD1; abundance: .; CDR3aa: CASRKGGNYNEQFF